The sample holds one count of the clone carrying this T cell receptor beta chain. As yet, its antigen is unknown. The table came from immunoSEQ multiplex PCR; TCRdb's copy has only in-frame clones and leaves some out. Among some 190,000 clones listed, approximately 89% were seen once. The entry originates in a study of T cell responses to AZD1222 COVID-19 vaccine. Study findings and constraints: Spike-specific TCR breadth and depth were elevated following two AZD1222 doses.

Timing groups of about 4 and about 12 weeks for second doses were pooled. The CDR3 runs 14 residues. Germline CDR1 and CDR2: MNHEY and SMNVEV (reference sequence). V lost 10 bases and J lost 0; bases outside the gene matches: 9. This receptor was identified in an adult who received the AZD1222 COVID-19 vaccine. Material: peripheral blood, obtained 28 days after the second AZD1222 dose. V and J are TRBV27 and TRBJ2-7; 7 bases match TRBD2. The CDR3 DNA reads TGTGCCACTGCATGGCGGGAGAGCTCCTACGAGCAGTACTTC. It encodes CATAWRESSYEQYF.